This T cell receptor beta chain derives from a study of blood T cell repertoires in COVID-19. At the level of the study: The United States, Italy and Spain provided the acute and convalescent COVID-19 samples. The analysed material was cDNA or gDNA that came from T cells, B-cell-depleted T cells, or PBMCs.

Germline CDR1 LGHNA, CDR2 YSLEER. The CDR3 has 13 amino acids. Trimming stripped 1 base from V and 7 bases from J, with 11 bases between. In the authors' workflow: Estimation of nucleated cell counts was performed using reference gene primer amplification. Only in-frame clones appear in the TCRdb table, and some are missing; sequencing was by immunoSEQ multiplex PCR. V and J calls and clone size follow that table, whereas D and trimming were derived from the DNA. The data show 240,000 or so clones, over 75% seen once. The chain links TRBV4-3 to TRBJ2-7; D may be TRBD2 (6 bases). This receptor was identified in a woman younger than 45 with acute or convalescent COVID-19. Sequencing was carried out using peripheral blood. CDR3 DNA: TGCGCCAGCAGCCAAGCCCTAGCGAGGGAGCAGTACTTC. Translated: CASSQALAREQYF.